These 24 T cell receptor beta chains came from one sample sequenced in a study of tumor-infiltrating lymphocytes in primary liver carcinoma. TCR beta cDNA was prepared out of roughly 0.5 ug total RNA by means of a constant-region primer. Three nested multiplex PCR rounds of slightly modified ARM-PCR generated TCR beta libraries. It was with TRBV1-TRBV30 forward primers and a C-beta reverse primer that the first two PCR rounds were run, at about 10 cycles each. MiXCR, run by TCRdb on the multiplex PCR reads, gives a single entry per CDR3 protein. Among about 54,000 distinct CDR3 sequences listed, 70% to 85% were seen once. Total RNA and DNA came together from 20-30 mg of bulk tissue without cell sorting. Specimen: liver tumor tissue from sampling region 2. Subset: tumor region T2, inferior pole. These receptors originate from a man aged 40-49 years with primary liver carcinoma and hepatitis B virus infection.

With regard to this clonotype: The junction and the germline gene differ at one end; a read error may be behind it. DNA for the CDR3: TGTGTCAGTAGCTTAATAAATGAGCAATTCTTC. Its translation: CVSSLINEQFF. The genes are TRBV13 and TRBJ2-1; D is unclear. Germline values: CDR1 PRHDT, CDR2 FYEKMQ (reference sequence). The CDR3 runs 11 residues.

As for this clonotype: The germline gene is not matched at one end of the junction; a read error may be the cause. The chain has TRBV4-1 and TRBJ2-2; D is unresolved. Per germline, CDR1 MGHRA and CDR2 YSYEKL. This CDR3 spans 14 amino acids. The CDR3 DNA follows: TGCCCCAGCAGCCAAGACTCGAACACCGAGGTGCTGTTTTTT. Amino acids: CPSSQDSNTEVLFF.

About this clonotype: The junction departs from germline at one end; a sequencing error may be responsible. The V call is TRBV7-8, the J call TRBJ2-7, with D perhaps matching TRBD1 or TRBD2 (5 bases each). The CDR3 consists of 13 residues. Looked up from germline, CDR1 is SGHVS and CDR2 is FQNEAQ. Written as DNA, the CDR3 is TGTGCCAGCATGGGGGATACATCCTACGTGCAGTACTTC. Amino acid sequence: CASMGDTSYVQYF.

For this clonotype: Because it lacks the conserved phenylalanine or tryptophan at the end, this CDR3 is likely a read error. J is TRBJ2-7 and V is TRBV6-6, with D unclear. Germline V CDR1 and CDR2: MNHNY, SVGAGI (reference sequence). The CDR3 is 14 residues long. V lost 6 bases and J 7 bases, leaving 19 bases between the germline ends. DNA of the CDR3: TGTGCCAGCAGACCCAGGACCCAGGCCCAGGAGCAGTACCTC. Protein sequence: CASRPRTQAQEQYL.

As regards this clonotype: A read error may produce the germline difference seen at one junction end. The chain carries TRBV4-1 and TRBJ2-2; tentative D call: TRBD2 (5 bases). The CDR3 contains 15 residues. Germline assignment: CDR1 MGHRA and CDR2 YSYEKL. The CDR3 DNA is TGTGCCAGCAGTCTAGTGGGAGATGTCACCGGGGAGATGTTTTTT. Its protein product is CASSLVGDVTGEMFF.

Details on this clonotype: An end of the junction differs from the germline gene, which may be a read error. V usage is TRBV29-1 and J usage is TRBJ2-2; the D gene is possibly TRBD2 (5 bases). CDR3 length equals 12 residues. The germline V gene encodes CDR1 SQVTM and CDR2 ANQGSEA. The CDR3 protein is CSVRAWPGELSF. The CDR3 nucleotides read TGCAGCGTCCGAGCATGGCCCGGGGAGCTGTCTTTT.

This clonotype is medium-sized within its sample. The CDR3 here is CASSLEYSSSYEQYF. CDR3 bases: TGTGCCAGCAGCTTAGAGTACTCCAGCTCCTACGAGCAGTACTTC. This chain joins TRBV11-2 and TRBJ2-7; D is ambiguous. This CDR3 has 15 residues. Between the trimmed V and J ends, which lost 0 bases and 0 bases, there was a span of 9 bases. Germline CDR1 SGHAT, CDR2 FQNNGV.

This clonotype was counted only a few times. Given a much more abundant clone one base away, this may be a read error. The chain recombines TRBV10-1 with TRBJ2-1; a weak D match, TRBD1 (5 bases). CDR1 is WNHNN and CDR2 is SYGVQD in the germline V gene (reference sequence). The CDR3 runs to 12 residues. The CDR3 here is CTSSELGLEQFF. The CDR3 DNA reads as TGCACCAGCAGTGAATTGGGGCTTGAGCAGTTCTTC.

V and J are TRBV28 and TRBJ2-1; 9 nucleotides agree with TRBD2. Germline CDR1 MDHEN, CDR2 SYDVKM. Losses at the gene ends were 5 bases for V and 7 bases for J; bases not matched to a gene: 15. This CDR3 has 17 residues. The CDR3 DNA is TGTGCCAGCAGTCTACGTTATGGACTAGCGAGGGTAAATGAGCAGTTCTTC. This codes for CASSLRYGLARVNEQFF.

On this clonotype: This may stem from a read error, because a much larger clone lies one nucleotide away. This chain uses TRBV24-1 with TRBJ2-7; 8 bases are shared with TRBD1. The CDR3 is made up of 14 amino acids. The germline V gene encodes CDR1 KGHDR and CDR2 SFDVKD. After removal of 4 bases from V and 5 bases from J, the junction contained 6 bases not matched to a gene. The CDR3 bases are TGTGCCACCAGTGACCCGGGACAGGCCAACGAGCAGTACTTC. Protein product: CATSDPGQANEQYF.

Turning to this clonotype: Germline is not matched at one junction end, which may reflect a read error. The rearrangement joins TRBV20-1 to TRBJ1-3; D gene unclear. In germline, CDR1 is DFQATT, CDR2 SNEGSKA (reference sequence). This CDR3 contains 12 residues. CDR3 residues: CSAFSSENTIYF. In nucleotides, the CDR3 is TGCAGTGCTTTTTCCTCTGAAAACACCATATATTTT.

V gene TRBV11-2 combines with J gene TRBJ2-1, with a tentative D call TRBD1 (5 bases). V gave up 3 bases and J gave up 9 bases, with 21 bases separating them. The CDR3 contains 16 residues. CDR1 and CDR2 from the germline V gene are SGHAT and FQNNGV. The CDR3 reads CASSLDIEPAMGEQFF. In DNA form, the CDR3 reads TGTGCCAGCAGCTTGGACATCGAACCAGCCATGGGTGAGCAGTTCTTC.

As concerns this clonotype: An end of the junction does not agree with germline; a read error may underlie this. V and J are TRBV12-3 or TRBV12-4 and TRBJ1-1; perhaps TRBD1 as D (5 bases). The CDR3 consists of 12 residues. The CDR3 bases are TGTTCCAGCAGCTCAGGGAGCACTGAAGCTTTCTTT. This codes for CSSSSGSTEAFF.

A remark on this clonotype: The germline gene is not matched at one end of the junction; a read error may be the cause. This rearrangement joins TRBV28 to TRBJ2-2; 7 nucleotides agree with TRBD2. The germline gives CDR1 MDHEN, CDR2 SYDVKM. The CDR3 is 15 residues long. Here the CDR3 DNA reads TGTGCCAGCAGTTTAATAGCGGGTCGAACCCGGGAGCTGTTATTT. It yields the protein CASSLIAGRTRELLF.

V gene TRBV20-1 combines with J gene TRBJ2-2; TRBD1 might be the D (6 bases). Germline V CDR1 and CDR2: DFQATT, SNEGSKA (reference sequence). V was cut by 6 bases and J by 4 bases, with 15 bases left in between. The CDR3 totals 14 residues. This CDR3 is CSAWDKGSTGELFF. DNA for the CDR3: TGCAGTGCCTGGGACAAGGGAAGCACCGGGGAGCTGTTTTTT.

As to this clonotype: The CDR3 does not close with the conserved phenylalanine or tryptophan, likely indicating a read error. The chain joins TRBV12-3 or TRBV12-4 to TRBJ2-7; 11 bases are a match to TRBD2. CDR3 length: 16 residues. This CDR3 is CANSLLAGGPPYEQYL. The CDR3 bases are TGTGCTAACAGTTTATTAGCGGGAGGGCCTCCCTACGAGCAGTACCTC.

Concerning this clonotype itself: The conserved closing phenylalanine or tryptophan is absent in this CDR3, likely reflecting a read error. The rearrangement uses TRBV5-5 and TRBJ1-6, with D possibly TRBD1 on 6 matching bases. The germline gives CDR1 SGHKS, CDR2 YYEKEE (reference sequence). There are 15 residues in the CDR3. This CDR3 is CASSLVGGLDSSLHY. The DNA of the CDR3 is TGTGCCAGCAGTTTGGTCGGGGGGCTAGATTCATCCCTCCACTAT.

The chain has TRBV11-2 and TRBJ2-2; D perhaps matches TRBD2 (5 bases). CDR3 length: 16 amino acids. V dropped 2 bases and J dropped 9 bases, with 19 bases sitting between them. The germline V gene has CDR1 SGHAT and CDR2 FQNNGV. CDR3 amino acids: CASSLLALAGTRELFF. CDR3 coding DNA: TGTGCCAGCAGCTTATTGGCGCTAGCAGGAACCAGGGAGCTGTTTTTT.

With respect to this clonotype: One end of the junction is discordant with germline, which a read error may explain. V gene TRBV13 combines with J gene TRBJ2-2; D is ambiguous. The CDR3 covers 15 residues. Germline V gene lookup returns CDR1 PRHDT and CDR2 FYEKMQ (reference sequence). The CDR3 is CASSFASANIGELFF. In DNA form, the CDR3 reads TGTGCCAGCAGCTTCGCCAGTGCGAACATCGGGGAGCTGTTTTTT.

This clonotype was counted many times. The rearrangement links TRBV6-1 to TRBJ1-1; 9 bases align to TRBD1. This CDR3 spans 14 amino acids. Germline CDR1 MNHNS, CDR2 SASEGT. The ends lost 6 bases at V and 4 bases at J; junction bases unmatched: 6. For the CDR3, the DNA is TGTGCCAGCAGCGAACAGGGGGCTCGCACTGAAGCTTTCTTT. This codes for CASSEQGARTEAFF.

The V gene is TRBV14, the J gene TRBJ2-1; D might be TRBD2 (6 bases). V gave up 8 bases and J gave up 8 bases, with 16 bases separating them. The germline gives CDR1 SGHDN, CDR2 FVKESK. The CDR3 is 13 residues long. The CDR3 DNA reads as TGTGCCAGCGGTCCTGGGACTCGGGATGAGCAGTTCTTC. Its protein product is CASGPGTRDEQFF.

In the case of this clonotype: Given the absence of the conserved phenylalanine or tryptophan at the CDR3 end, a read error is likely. Here the CDR3 reads CAGGPRGASSYEQYL. The CDR3 DNA sequence: TGTGCCGGCGGCCCCCGGGGGGCGAGCTCCTACGAGCAGTACTTA. The V and J genes are TRBV11-2 and TRBJ2-7, with D perhaps matching TRBD2 (7 bases). The CDR3 is made up of 15 amino acids. The germline V gene encodes CDR1 SGHAT and CDR2 FQNNGV. V lost 11 bases, J lost 0 bases, and 20 bases lay in between.

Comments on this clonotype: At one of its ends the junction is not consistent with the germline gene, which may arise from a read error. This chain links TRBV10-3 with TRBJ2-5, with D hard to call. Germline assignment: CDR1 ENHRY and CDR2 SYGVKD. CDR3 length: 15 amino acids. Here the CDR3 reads CAISDPDNYQKTQYF. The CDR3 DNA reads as TGTGCCATCAGTGACCCCGACAACTACCAAAAGACCCAGTACTTC.

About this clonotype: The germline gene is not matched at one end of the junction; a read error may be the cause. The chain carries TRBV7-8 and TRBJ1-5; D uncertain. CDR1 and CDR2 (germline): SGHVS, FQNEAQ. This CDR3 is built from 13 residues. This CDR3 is CASSLNRGQPQHF. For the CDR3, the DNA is TGTGCCAGCAGCTTAAATCGGGGTCAGCCCCAACACTTT.